This T cell receptor beta chain appears in the sequencing data of a study of patients and donors after allogeneic stem cell transplantation. The CDR3 consists of 14 residues. Trimming removed 6 bases from V and 0 bases from J, with 11 bases in between. This clonotype was observed many times. Using its own MiXCR run on the RT-PCR reads, TCRdb lists one record per CDR3 protein. The table has about 960,000 distinct CDR3 sequences, roughly 18% seen once. The source of this sequence is a human donor who was either an allogeneic HSCT recipient or a stem cell or donor lymphocyte infusion donor (not recorded which). It is not recorded whose cells these are; they may come from a transplant donor. The material sequenced was blood, either unsorted or a sorted T cell fraction (not recorded which). V gene TRBV12-3 or TRBV12-4 combines with J gene TRBJ1-1; D gene uncertain. This CDR3 reads CASRGAVMNTEAFF. In DNA, the CDR3 is TGTGCCAGCAGAGGAGCAGTAATGAACACTGAAGCTTTCTTT.